The entry below describes one TCR beta chain. Its specificity is not known. Naive CD8 populations comprised CD45RO-negative cells positively selected for CCR7, excluding terminally differentiated effector memory CD45RA+ cells. Between the trimmed V and J ends, which lost 1 base and 4 bases, there was a span of 11 bases. CDR3 length equals 15 residues. Germline loops: CDR1 PRHDT, CDR2 FYEKMQ (reference sequence). This sample is drawn from a study of shared clonotypes between healthy human individuals. The method was immunoSEQ multiplex PCR; TCRdb's version includes in-frame clones alone and lacks a portion of them. The sample holds roughly 2 million clones; approximately 95% are singletons and the top ten take approximately 1.2%. The study's findings and limits: How much donors shared clonotypes was expected to be affected by sequencing depth.

The source of this sequence is a man between 18 and 29 years old in good health. The rearrangement uses TRBV13 and TRBJ2-1, with D maybe TRBD2 (7 bases). The sample consisted of naive CD8+ T cells sorted from blood. CDR3 coding DNA: TGTGCCAGCAGCTTAGACGGGGGGCCTTACAATGAGCAGTTCTTC. Amino acid sequence: CASSLDGGPYNEQFF.